Given below is one TCR beta chain in context. Germline CDR1 and CDR2: MNHEY and SVGAGI. The CDR3 contains 14 residues. V lost 0 bases and J lost 2, with 6 bases in between. Here immunoSEQ multiplex PCR was the method, and the copy in TCRdb shows in-frame clones only, minus some. The sample carries tens of thousands of clones, over 90% recorded once. The sample originates from a study of T cell changes during pregnancy in multiple sclerosis. The specimen comprised CD8+ T cells from peripheral blood mononuclear cells, sampled in the third trimester of pregnancy. The chain carries TRBV6-5 and TRBJ2-3; D not resolved. The clonotype comes from a female donor with multiple sclerosis, enrolled in a pregnancy study. The CDR3 bases are TGTGCCAGCAGTTACTCCCCCTTCACAGATACGCAGTATTTT. Residues: CASSYSPFTDTQYF.